Presented here are 21 T cell receptor beta chains from one specimen sequenced in a study of cytomegalovirus exposure and HLA in healthy donors. Both 60 Vbeta primers and 13 Jbeta primers went into the PCR. Using immunoSEQ multiplex PCR, the repertoire was profiled, and TCRdb retains in-frame clones only, with some absent. The sample has around 110,000 clones, around 72% seen once. The sequencing input was PBMCs. These TCRs come from a woman in her 40s in good health and CMV-seropositive.

This chain uses TRBV4-1 with TRBJ2-4; TRBD2 is a possible D gene (5 bases). The CDR3 length is 15 residues. Between the trimmed V and J ends, which lost 0 bases and 7 bases, there was a span of 13 bases. Germline values: CDR1 MGHRA, CDR2 YSYEKL. The CDR3 here is CASSQDEGQLNIQYF. CDR3 bases: TGCGCCAGCAGCCAAGATGAGGGCCAATTGAACATTCAGTACTTC.

This clone was found a few times. The chain uses TRBV6-5 and TRBJ2-2, with 7 bases matching TRBD2. Germline trimming cut 2 bases from V and 6 bases from J; bases unmatched to any gene: 0. CDR1 is MNHEY, CDR2 SVGAGI, per germline. This CDR3 is built from 13 residues. In nucleotides, the CDR3 is TGTGCCAGCAGTTACGGGAGGGCCGGGGAGCTGTTTTTT. It yields the protein CASSYGRAGELFF.

This clone showed up just once. CDR3 in DNA: TGCGCCAGCAGCAACCCCGGGAGGGGAAACACTGAAGCTTTCTTT. Protein sequence: CASSNPGRGNTEAFF. The rearrangement joins TRBV5-1 to TRBJ1-1; maybe TRBD1 (5 bases). V was shortened by 4 bases and J by 2 bases, with 15 bases between the two germline ends. Germline CDR1 and CDR2: SGHRS and YFSETQ. CDR3 size: 15 residues.

The chain employs TRBV18 and TRBJ1-5; 8 nucleotides match TRBD1. The CDR3 spans 15 residues. V trimming: 2 bases; J trimming: 6 bases; junction bases outside the gene matches: 6. CDR1 is KGHSH and CDR2 is LQKENI in the germline V gene. The CDR3 DNA reads as TGTGCCAGCTCACCAGGACAGGGAAGAGGTCAGCCCCAGCATTTT. Residues: CASSPGQGRGQPQHF.

About this clone: One junction end does not reproduce the germline sequence, and a read error may be involved. The chain joins TRBV4-2 to TRBJ2-2; TRBD1 matches at 8 bases. This CDR3 contains 15 residues. CDR1 is LGHNA and CDR2 is YNFKEQ in the germline V gene. The CDR3 reads CASSQATGGRGELFF. DNA for the CDR3: TGTGCCAGCAGTCAAGCCACAGGGGGACGCGGGGAGCTGTTTTTT.

The chain joins TRBV5-1 to TRBJ1-2; 8 nucleotides agree with TRBD1. The CDR3 length is 17 residues. Germline CDR1 is SGHRS and CDR2 is YFSETQ. V lost 4 bases, J lost 6 bases, and 17 bases stayed unmatched. CDR3 region: CASSPTTSGGGSNGYTF. Here the CDR3 DNA reads TGCGCCAGCAGCCCTACTACCTCAGGGGGCGGATCGAATGGCTACACCTTC.

This clone was observed a single time. The chain has TRBV30 and TRBJ1-5, with TRBD1 as a possible D gene (5 bases). CDR1 is GTSNPN and CDR2 is SVGIG in the germline V gene (reference sequence). The CDR3 is 15 residues long. V lost 4 bases and J lost 0, with 13 bases in between. The CDR3 sequence is CAWTRQKYSNQPQHF. Written as DNA, the CDR3 is TGTGCCTGGACGAGACAGAAGTATAGCAATCAGCCCCAGCATTTT.

V gene TRBV4-1 combines with J gene TRBJ1-6; a weak D match, TRBD1 (5 bases). This CDR3 region has 17 residues. Trimming took off 0 bases at V and 8 bases at J, with 17 bases between the two ends. Germline CDR1 MGHRA, CDR2 YSYEKL. DNA of the CDR3: TGCGCCAGCAGCCAAGAGGGGCGGGGAGGTATGGATTCACCCCTCCACTTT. Translation gives CASSQEGRGGMDSPLHF.

The chain uses TRBV29-1 and TRBJ1-1; 9 positions match TRBD1. The CDR3 consists of 14 residues. V was clipped by 3 bases and J by 5 bases; unmatched bases: 7. CDR1 and CDR2 from the germline V gene are SQVTM and ANQGSEA. CDR3 coding DNA: TGCAGCGTTGATAAGTGGACAGGGGATACTGAAGCTTTCTTT. This gives the protein CSVDKWTGDTEAFF.

The chain carries TRBV6-6 and TRBJ1-2; no clear D gene. The CDR3 length is 11 residues. CDR1 and CDR2 from the germline V gene are MNHNY and SVGAGI (reference sequence). V was cut by 6 bases and J by 5 bases, with 7 bases left in between. This chain's CDR3 is CASSLQYGYTF. The CDR3 DNA follows: TGTGCCAGCAGCTTACAGTATGGCTACACCTTC.

This clone was detected a few times. This rearrangement joins TRBV7-2 to TRBJ2-3, with 9 bases that match TRBD2. This CDR3 has 16 amino acids. The junction had 4 bases not matched to a gene; V was cut back by 1 base and J by 2 bases. Per the germline V gene, CDR1 is SGHTA and CDR2 is FQGNSA. The chain's CDR3 is CASSLGASGTTDTQYF. The CDR3 region has the DNA TGTGCCAGCAGCTTAGGCGCTAGCGGGACCACAGATACGCAGTATTTT.

This clone was found a few times. This rearrangement joins TRBV7-2 to TRBJ1-1, with D perhaps matching TRBD1 (6 bases). The length of the CDR3 is 17 residues. The germline V gene has CDR1 SGHTA and CDR2 FQGNSA. V lost 7 bases to trimming and J lost 0 bases, with 21 bases between them. The CDR3 DNA sequence: TGTGCCAGCAATAGGGGGGGGGCAGGGGTCATGAACACTGAAGCTTTCTTT. Protein product: CASNRGGAGVMNTEAFF.

This rearrangement joins TRBV29-1 to TRBJ2-1, with TRBD2 identical over 7 bases. After removal of 6 bases from V and 4 bases from J, the junction contained 15 bases not matched to a gene. The length of the CDR3 is 16 residues. CDR1 and CDR2 from the germline V gene are SQVTM and ANQGSEA. The CDR3 sequence: CSVNGLDQRLYNEQFF. The CDR3 bases are TGCAGCGTCAACGGACTAGATCAGCGACTATACAATGAGCAGTTCTTC.

The chain has TRBV10-1 and TRBJ1-2; D is undetermined. The CDR3 spans 13 residues. The V gene lost 4 bases and the J gene lost 3 bases, with 9 bases spanning the gap. Germline CDR1 and CDR2: WNHNN and SYGVQD (reference sequence). CDR3 sequence reads: CASSAPRDYGYTF. The CDR3, as DNA: TGCGCCAGCAGTGCACCCCGGGACTATGGCTACACCTTC.

This rearrangement joins TRBV19 to TRBJ1-5, with a possible D match to TRBD1 (6 bases). This CDR3 is 15 amino acids long. Trimming removed 6 bases from V and 5 bases from J, with 17 bases in between. From germline, CDR1 is LNHDA and CDR2 SQIVND (reference sequence). CDR3 sequence: CASRAAGAVYQPQHF. The CDR3 region has the DNA TGTGCCAGTAGAGCTGCGGGGGCGGTCTATCAGCCCCAGCATTTT.

The chain uses TRBV28 and TRBJ1-3, with D maybe TRBD1 (5 bases). Trimming cost V 2 bases and J 2 bases, with 10 bases left between them. The CDR3 is 15 residues long. CDR1 MDHEN and CDR2 SYDVKM come from the germline V gene. The CDR3 sequence: CASSLPGHAGNTIYF. The CDR3, as DNA: TGTGCCAGCAGTTTACCCGGACATGCTGGAAACACCATATATTTT.

The rearrangement joins TRBV7-3 to TRBJ2-2; 9 bases align to TRBD1. J gave up 1 base and V 2 bases, and 5 bases lay outside the gene matches. The CDR3 has 17 amino acids. CDR1 and CDR2 from the germline V gene are SGHTA and FQGTGA. The CDR3 is CASSLLRDRVNTGELFF. The CDR3 DNA reads TGTGCCAGCAGCTTACTGCGGGACAGGGTGAACACCGGGGAGCTGTTTTTT.

CDR3 sequence: CASSRFWGVPGELFF. The CDR3 bases are TGTGCCAGCAGTCGCTTTTGGGGAGTTCCGGGGGAGCTGTTTTTT. This chain uses TRBV6-5 with TRBJ2-2, with D tentatively TRBD2 (5 bases). This CDR3 is 15 amino acids long. CDR1 and CDR2 (germline): MNHEY, SVGAGI. V was cut by 5 bases and J by 8 bases, with 18 bases left in between.

This chain connects TRBV7-9 to TRBJ2-2, with 7 positions matching TRBD1. This CDR3 has 17 amino acids. Germline assignment: CDR1 SEHNR and CDR2 FQNEAQ (reference sequence). The junction had 16 bases not matched to a gene; V was cut back by 6 bases and J by 6 bases. CDR3 region: CASRLIRGQGDAGELFF. The CDR3, as DNA: TGTGCCAGCAGACTAATCCGGGGCCAGGGGGACGCCGGGGAGCTGTTTTTT.

The chain employs TRBV30 and TRBJ1-6; 7 bases are shared with TRBD1. The J segment lost 10 bases and the V segment lost 4 bases, leaving 10 bases of the junction unmatched. The CDR3 length is 14 residues. CDR1 and CDR2 (germline): GTSNPN, SVGIG (reference sequence). CDR3 in amino acids: CAWTLGQLISPLHF. CDR3 bases: TGTGCCTGGACCCTGGGACAGCTGATATCACCCCTCCACTTT.

The chain combines TRBV27 with TRBJ2-7; 12 bases map to TRBD1. This CDR3 spans 15 amino acids. CDR1 is MNHEY and CDR2 is SMNVEV in the germline V gene (reference sequence). The trim removed 2 bases at V and 4 bases at J, leaving 3 bases unmatched. The CDR3 sequence is CASSLGTGGRYEQYF. The CDR3 DNA is TGTGCCAGCAGTTTAGGGACAGGGGGCAGGTACGAGCAGTACTTC.